This TCR beta chain was sequenced in a study of patients and donors after allogeneic stem cell transplantation. The V gene end was trimmed by 6 bases and the J gene end by 4 bases; junction bases not matched to a gene: 9. The CDR3 length is 14 residues. The germline gives CDR1 DFQATT, CDR2 SNEGSKA (reference sequence). TCRdb recomputed calls from the RT-PCR reads with MiXCR, one row per CDR3 protein. The sample lists 90,000 to 120,000 distinct CDR3 sequences, approximately 40% occurring once. This TCR derives from a human donor who was either an allogeneic HSCT recipient or a stem cell or donor lymphocyte infusion donor (not recorded which). It is not recorded whose cells these are; they may come from a transplant donor. The chain links TRBV20-1 to TRBJ1-5, with 7 nucleotides matching TRBD1. The material sequenced was blood, either unsorted or a sorted T cell fraction (not recorded which). CDR3 in DNA: TGCAGTGCCTCCGGGACAGTCTCAAATCAGCCCCAGCATTTT. Residues: CSASGTVSNQPQHF.